One and the same sample provided the 15 T cell receptor beta chains below, sequenced in a study of cytomegalovirus exposure and HLA in healthy donors. Primers included in the PCR were 60 Vbeta and 13 Jbeta primers. Profiling relied on immunoSEQ multiplex PCR, and the TCRdb table lists in-frame clones only, not all of them. The sample contains around 200,000 clones, under 80% of which appear only once. The sample taken for sequencing was PBMCs. These receptors originate from a female donor in good health and CMV-seronegative.

The rearrangement links TRBV7-3 to TRBJ2-2, with TRBD2 identical over 9 bases. The CDR3 consists of 16 residues. After removal of 1 base from V and 6 bases from J, the junction contained 6 bases not matched to a gene. CDR1 SGHTA and CDR2 FQGTGA come from the germline V gene. DNA of the CDR3: TGTGCCAGCAGCTTAAATAGCGGGAGTACGGCCGGGGAGCTGTTTTTT. Translated, it gives CASSLNSGSTAGELFF.

This clone was detected only a few times. The chain has TRBV5-4 and TRBJ1-4; D unresolved. Germline-derived CDR1 and CDR2 are SGHNT and YYREEE (reference sequence). Trimming shortened V by 4 bases and J by 5 bases, and 6 bases separated the two germline ends. The CDR3 contains 12 residues. The CDR3 DNA reads TGTGCCAGCAGCGGAGGGAATGAAAAACTGTTTTTT. Amino acid sequence: CASSGGNEKLFF.

This clone was seen a single time. The V call is TRBV9, the J call TRBJ2-1; 12 bases are a match to TRBD2. The CDR3 is 19 residues long. Germline values: CDR1 SGDLS, CDR2 YYNGEE. The ends lost 3 bases at V and 5 bases at J; junction bases unmatched: 15. The CDR3 spells CASSARLAGEFLRHNEQFF. The CDR3 nucleotides read TGTGCCAGCAGCGCCAGACTAGCGGGAGAGTTCTTAAGACACAATGAGCAGTTCTTC. The full variable domain, rest sourced from reference TRBV9 and TRBJ2-1, is DSGVTQTPKHLITATGQRVTLRCSPRSGDLSVYWYQQSLDQGLQFLIQYYNGEERAKGNILERFSAQQFPDLHSELNLSSLELGDSALYFCASSARLAGEFLRHNEQFFGPGTRLTVL.

V and J are TRBV28 and TRBJ2-1, with a weak D call TRBD2 (6 bases). V was cut by 3 bases and J by 0 bases, with 6 bases left in between. Germline V gene sequence: CDR1 MDHEN, CDR2 SYDVKM. The CDR3 totals 14 residues. The CDR3 protein is CASSFGGSYNEQFF. CDR3 nucleotides: TGTGCCAGCAGTTTCGGGGGCTCCTACAATGAGCAGTTCTTC.

This clone has only a few counts. This rearrangement joins TRBV5-1 to TRBJ2-3; a possible D gene is TRBD2 (5 bases). The CDR3 extends over 16 amino acids. Germline V gene data show CDR1 as SGHRS and CDR2 as YFSETQ. V lost 2 bases, J lost 5 bases, and 18 bases lay in between. This CDR3 reads CASSFGIQRRGDTQYF. The CDR3 DNA follows: TGCGCCAGCAGCTTTGGTATCCAGCGACGGGGAGATACGCAGTATTTT.

V usage is TRBV9 and J usage is TRBJ1-6, with 9 bases that match TRBD1. CDR3 length equals 15 residues. CDR1 and CDR2 from the germline V gene are SGDLS and YYNGEE. The junction had 7 bases not matched to a gene; V was cut back by 4 bases and J by 8 bases. CDR3 sequence reads: CASSRTGGWDSPLHF. The CDR3 region has the DNA TGTGCCAGCAGCCGCACAGGGGGCTGGGATTCACCCCTCCACTTT.

The chain couples TRBV23-1 to TRBJ2-3; TRBD1 matches at 10 bases. TRBV23-1 qualifies as an ORF whose function is uncertain. There are 14 residues in the CDR3. Unmatched junction bases numbered 3, after V lost 4 bases and J lost 5 bases. CDR3 in DNA: TGCGCCAGCAGTCCCCGGACAGGGGGAGATACGCAGTATTTT. The encoded protein is CASSPRTGGDTQYF.

This clone came up once. The CDR3 protein is CAWSAIRTGGVGAKNIQYF. The CDR3, as DNA: TGTGCCTGGAGTGCGATAAGGACAGGGGGAGTTGGTGCCAAAAACATTCAGTACTTC. The V call is TRBV30, the J call TRBJ2-4, with TRBD1 matching 10 bases. Trimming removed 1 base from V and 1 base from J; junction bases left unmatched: 13. CDR1 and CDR2 from the germline V gene are GTSNPN and SVGIG (reference sequence). The CDR3 contains 19 residues.

The gene calls are TRBV19 and TRBJ2-7, with TRBD2 identical over 10 bases. The CDR3 contains 16 residues. Germline CDR1 is LNHDA and CDR2 is SQIVND (reference sequence). The trim removed 6 bases at V and 0 bases at J, leaving 8 bases unmatched. As DNA, the CDR3 is TGTGCCAGTAGCCTCCTAGCGGGGGCCTACTCCTACGAGCAGTACTTC. Translation: CASSLLAGAYSYEQYF. Full variable domain (outside the CDR3, taken from reference TRBV19 and TRBJ2-7): DGGITQSPKYLFRKEGQNVTLSCEQNLNHDAMYWYRQDPGQGLRLIYYSQIVNDFQKGDIAEGYSVSREKKESFPLTVTSAQKNPTAFYLCASSLLAGAYSYEQYFGPGTRLTVT.

This clone was seen only once. This sequence joins TRBV7-3 and TRBJ1-1; D gene uncertain. Trimming left V 1 base short and J 1 base short, with 10 bases between. CDR3 length: 15 amino acids. CDR1 is SGHTA, CDR2 FQGTGA, per germline. The CDR3 loop is CASSLSLTGNTEAFF. The CDR3 nucleotides are TGTGCCAGCAGCTTAAGTTTGACGGGGAACACTGAAGCTTTCTTT.

The chain couples TRBV19 to TRBJ2-3; 8 nucleotides line up with TRBD2. Per the germline V gene, CDR1 is LNHDA and CDR2 is SQIVND (reference sequence). V lost 7 bases, J lost 7 bases, and 10 bases stayed unmatched. The CDR3 spans 14 residues. The CDR3 nucleotides are TGTGCCAGTACCAATCGGGAGGGCGGGCATACGCAGTATTTT. Translated, it gives CASTNREGGHTQYF. Drawing the rest from reference TRBV19 and TRBJ2-3, the complete variable domain is DGGITQSPKYLFRKEGQNVTLSCEQNLNHDAMYWYRQDPGQGLRLIYYSQIVNDFQKGDIAEGYSVSREKKESFPLTVTSAQKNPTAFYLCASTNREGGHTQYFGPGTRLTVL.

The chain couples TRBV7-3 to TRBJ2-3; 9 bases are shared with TRBD1. Germline lookup yields CDR1 SGHTA and CDR2 FQGTGA. The CDR3 covers 15 residues. The J segment lost 4 bases and the V segment lost 5 bases, leaving 7 bases of the junction unmatched. The CDR3 DNA follows: TGTGCCAGCAGCGCCGGGACAGGGACCGCAGATACGCAGTATTTT. Amino acids: CASSAGTGTADTQYF. The full variable domain, with the rest looked up from reference TRBV7-3 and TRBJ2-3, is GAGVSQTPSNKVTEKGKYVELRCDPISGHTALYWYRQSLGQGPEFLIYFQGTGAADDSGLPNDRFFAVRPEGSVSTLKIQRTERGDSAVYLCASSAGTGTADTQYFGPGTRLTVL.

V usage is TRBV10-3 and J usage is TRBJ2-1; 8 nucleotides match TRBD2. The trim removed 6 bases at V and 6 bases at J, leaving 1 base unmatched. The CDR3 length is 12 residues. CDR1 ENHRY and CDR2 SYGVKD come from the germline V gene. This CDR3 reads CAISGTSNEQFF. The CDR3, as DNA: TGTGCCATCAGCGGGACTAGCAATGAGCAGTTCTTC.

The chain couples TRBV2 to TRBJ2-7; 8 positions agree with TRBD1. The germline gives CDR1 SNHLY, CDR2 FYNNEI. This CDR3 contains 14 residues. The V gene end was trimmed by 3 bases and the J gene end by 2 bases; junction bases not matched to a gene: 3. The CDR3 reads CASSDLDRAYEQYF. The CDR3 nucleotides read TGTGCCAGCAGTGACTTGGACAGGGCCTACGAGCAGTACTTC. Supplemented by reference TRBV2 and TRBJ2-7, the full variable domain reads EPEVTQTPSHQVTQMGQEVILRCVPISNHLYFYWYRQILGQKVEFLVSFYNNEISEKSEIFDDQFSVERPDGSNFTLKIRSTKLEDSAMYFCASSDLDRAYEQYFGPGTRLTVT.

This clone was counted a few times. The V call is TRBV7-6, the J call TRBJ2-7; 10 positions match TRBD2. The CDR3 is 15 amino acids. Per germline, CDR1 SGHVS and CDR2 FNYEAQ. J lost 3 bases, V lost 7 bases, and 9 bases had no gene match. The CDR3 is CASTEAGGRIYEQYF. The CDR3 DNA reads TGTGCCAGCACGGAAGCGGGGGGGCGTATCTACGAGCAGTACTTC.